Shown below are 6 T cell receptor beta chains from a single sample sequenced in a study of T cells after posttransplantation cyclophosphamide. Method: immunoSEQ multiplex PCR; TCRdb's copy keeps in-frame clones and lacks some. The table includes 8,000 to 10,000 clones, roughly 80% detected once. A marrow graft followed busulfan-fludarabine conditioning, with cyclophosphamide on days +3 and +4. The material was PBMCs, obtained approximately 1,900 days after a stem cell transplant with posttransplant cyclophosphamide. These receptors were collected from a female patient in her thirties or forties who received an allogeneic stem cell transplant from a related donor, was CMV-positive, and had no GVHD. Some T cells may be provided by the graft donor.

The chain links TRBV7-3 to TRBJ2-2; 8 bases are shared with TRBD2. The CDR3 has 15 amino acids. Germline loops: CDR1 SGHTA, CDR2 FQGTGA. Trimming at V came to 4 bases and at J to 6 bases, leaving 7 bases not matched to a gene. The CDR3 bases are TGTGCCAGCAGCTCATTGGGACTAGTTCCCGGGGAGCTGTTTTTT. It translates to CASSSLGLVPGELFF.

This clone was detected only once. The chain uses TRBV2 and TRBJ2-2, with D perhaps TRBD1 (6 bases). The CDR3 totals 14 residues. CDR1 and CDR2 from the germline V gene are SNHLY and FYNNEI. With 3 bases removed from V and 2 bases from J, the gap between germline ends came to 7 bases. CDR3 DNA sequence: TGTGCCAGCAGTGATGGGACAAACACCGGGGAGCTGTTTTTT. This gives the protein CASSDGTNTGELFF.

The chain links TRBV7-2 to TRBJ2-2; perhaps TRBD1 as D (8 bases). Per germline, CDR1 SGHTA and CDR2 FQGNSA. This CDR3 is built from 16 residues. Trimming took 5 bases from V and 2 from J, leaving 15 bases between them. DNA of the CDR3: TGTGCCAGCAGCCTACAGGGGGGGGGAAACACCGGGGAGCTGTTTTTT. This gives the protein CASSLQGGGNTGELFF.

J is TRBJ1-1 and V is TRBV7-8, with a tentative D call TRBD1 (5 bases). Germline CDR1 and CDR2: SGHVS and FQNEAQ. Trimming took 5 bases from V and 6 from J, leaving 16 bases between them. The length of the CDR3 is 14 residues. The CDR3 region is CASSPQAWGAEAFF. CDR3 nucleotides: TGTGCCAGCAGCCCACAGGCTTGGGGGGCTGAAGCTTTCTTT.

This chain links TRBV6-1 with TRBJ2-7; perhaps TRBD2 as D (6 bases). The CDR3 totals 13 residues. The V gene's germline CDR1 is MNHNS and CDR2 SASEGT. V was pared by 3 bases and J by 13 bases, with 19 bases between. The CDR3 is CASSEYVQGRIYF. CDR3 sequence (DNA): TGTGCCAGCAGTGAGTATGTGCAAGGGAGGATCTACTTC.

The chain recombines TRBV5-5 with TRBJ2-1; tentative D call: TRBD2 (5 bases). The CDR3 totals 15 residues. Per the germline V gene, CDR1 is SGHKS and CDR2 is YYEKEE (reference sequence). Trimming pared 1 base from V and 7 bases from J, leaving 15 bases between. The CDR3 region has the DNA TGTGCCAGCAGCTTGACGGCCGTTGGAGGAAATGAGCAGTTCTTC. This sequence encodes CASSLTAVGGNEQFF.